Shown below are 16 T cell receptor beta chains from a single sample sequenced in a study of T cell responses to AZD1222 COVID-19 vaccine. Assay used: immunoSEQ multiplex PCR; TCRdb lists only in-frame clones, some missing. Among about 150,000 clones listed, 90% were seen once. The sample was peripheral blood, taken 28 days after the second AZD1222 dose. These receptors were collected from an adult who received the AZD1222 COVID-19 vaccine.

The chain links TRBV6-1 to TRBJ2-1; no definite D call. Germline lookup yields CDR1 MNHNS and CDR2 SASEGT. V lost 3 bases to trimming and J lost 8 bases, with 14 bases between them. The CDR3 covers 14 residues. CDR3 region: CASSDGLLRDEQFF. For the CDR3, the DNA is TGTGCCAGCAGTGATGGGCTTTTAAGGGATGAGCAGTTCTTC.

This chain joins TRBV18 and TRBJ2-5, with 7 bases aligning to TRBD1. CDR1 is KGHSH, CDR2 LQKENI, per germline. This CDR3 is built from 15 residues. V shed 1 base, J shed 5 bases, and the junction held 7 bases outside the gene matches. The CDR3 spells CASSPRQGIMETQYF. The CDR3 DNA follows: TGTGCCAGCTCACCACGACAGGGCATCATGGAGACCCAGTACTTC.

This sequence joins TRBV11-1 and TRBJ2-7, with TRBD1 matching over 8 bases. The CDR3 loop spans 15 amino acids. CDR1 and CDR2 from the germline V gene are SGHAT and FQDESV (reference sequence). V lost 5 bases to trimming and J lost 3 bases; unmatched junction nucleotides: 9. As DNA, the CDR3 is TGTGCCAGCAGCCCCCCCGGACAGGGATTCTACGAGCAGTACTTC. Its translation: CASSPPGQGFYEQYF. Combining the CDR3 with reference TRBV11-1 and TRBJ2-7 gives the whole variable domain EAEVAQSPRYKITEKSQAVAFWCDPISGHATLYWYRQILGQGPELLVQFQDESVVDDSQLPKDRFSAERLKGVDSTLKIQPAELGDSAMYLCASSPPGQGFYEQYFGPGTRLTVT.

The chain carries TRBV2 and TRBJ1-5; 8 bases are a match to TRBD1. J was trimmed by 3 bases and V by 5 bases; bases with no gene match: 9. Per the germline V gene, CDR1 is SNHLY and CDR2 is FYNNEI. This CDR3 is built from 16 residues. CDR3 amino acids: CASSNNRGGINQPQHF. The DNA for the CDR3 is TGTGCCAGCAGTAATAACAGGGGGGGGATCAATCAGCCCCAGCATTTT.

The CDR3 DNA is TGTGCCAGAGGGGTGGGGCGGCGGCAGCCCCAGCATTTT. This encodes CARGVGRRQPQHF. This chain links TRBV6-4 with TRBJ1-5; D might be TRBD1 (5 bases). The CDR3 totals 13 residues. Germline V lookup: CDR1 MRHNA, CDR2 SNTAGT. V was shortened by 9 bases and J by 7 bases, with 16 bases between the two germline ends.

The gene calls are TRBV6-4 and TRBJ2-3; 10 bases are shared with TRBD2. The CDR3 totals 13 residues. Germline assignment: CDR1 MRHNA and CDR2 SNTAGT. V was clipped by 4 bases and J by 13 bases; unmatched bases: 8. The CDR3 DNA is TGTGCCAGCAGTGTCACTAGCGGGGCCCTAAAGTATTTT. Translation gives CASSVTSGALKYF.

CDR3 loop: CASSLGTSGVLGETQYF. CDR3 bases: TGTGCCAGCAGTTTAGGGACTAGCGGGGTTTTGGGCGAGACCCAGTACTTC. This chain uses TRBV28 with TRBJ2-5, with 13 nucleotides matching TRBD2. The CDR3 is made up of 17 amino acids. The V segment lost 2 bases and the J segment 5 bases; nucleotides outside the gene matches: 8. Germline V gives CDR1 MDHEN, CDR2 SYDVKM.

The chain carries TRBV7-2 and TRBJ1-5; D perhaps matches TRBD1 (6 bases). Germline V CDR1 and CDR2: SGHTA, FQGNSA. V was shortened by 5 bases and J by 3 bases, with 17 bases between the two germline ends. The CDR3 is 16 residues long. The chain's CDR3 is CASSLTLDRLNQPQHF. The DNA of the CDR3 is TGTGCCAGCAGCCTAACCCTGGACAGACTCAATCAGCCCCAGCATTTT.

CDR3 in DNA: TGTGCCTGGAGCCAAAGGGGGGACACTGAAGCTTTCTTT. It translates to CAWSQRGDTEAFF. The genes are TRBV30 and TRBJ1-1; TRBD1 might be the D (6 bases). This CDR3 is built from 13 residues. The germline CDR1 and CDR2 sequences are GTSNPN and SVGIG (reference sequence). V lost 3 bases, J lost 3 bases, and 11 bases lay in between.

V gene TRBV19 combines with J gene TRBJ2-5; weak D call: TRBD1 (6 bases). Germline V gene data show CDR1 as LNHDA and CDR2 as SQIVND (reference sequence). Trimming took off 4 bases at V and 7 bases at J, with 13 bases between the two ends. The CDR3 totals 13 residues. The chain's CDR3 is CASSNEQGRTQYF. In nucleotides, the CDR3 is TGTGCCAGTAGTAATGAACAGGGACGGACCCAGTACTTC. Full variable domain (remainder filled in from reference TRBV19 and TRBJ2-5): DGGITQSPKYLFRKEGQNVTLSCEQNLNHDAMYWYRQDPGQGLRLIYYSQIVNDFQKGDIAEGYSVSREKKESFPLTVTSAQKNPTAFYLCASSNEQGRTQYFGPGTRLLVL.

V gene TRBV6-6 combines with J gene TRBJ2-6; D is uncertain. Trimming removed 6 bases at V and 4 bases at J, with 13 bases between. Looked up from germline, CDR1 is MNHNY and CDR2 is SVGAGI (reference sequence). The CDR3 length is 15 residues. The CDR3 DNA follows: TGTGCCAGCAGCCCAGAGTCTTTCGGGGCCAACGTCCTGACTTTC. It encodes CASSPESFGANVLTF.

The genes are TRBV18 and TRBJ1-2, with TRBD1 matching 7 bases. The CDR3 is 14 amino acids. The junction had 10 bases not matched to a gene; V was cut back by 6 bases and J by 6 bases. Germline-derived CDR1 and CDR2 are KGHSH and LQKENI. The CDR3 nucleotides are TGTGCCAGCTCCCGGACAGGCGCCATTGATGGCTACACCTTC. Translation: CASSRTGAIDGYTF.

The chain couples TRBV18 to TRBJ1-1; D might be TRBD1 (6 bases). The V and J ends lost 5 bases and 0 bases respectively, with 16 bases between them. Germline V CDR1 and CDR2: KGHSH, LQKENI. The CDR3 runs 16 residues. The CDR3 DNA reads TGTGCCAGCTCATTTGGGGGAGGGGGACTGAACACTGAAGCTTTCTTT. Translated: CASSFGGGGLNTEAFF. Combining the CDR3 with reference TRBV18 and TRBJ1-1 gives the whole variable domain NAGVMQNPRHLVRRRGQEARLRCSPMKGHSHVYWYRQLPEEGLKFMVYLQKENIIDESGMPKERFSAEFPKEGPSILRIQQVVRGDSAAYFCASSFGGGGLNTEAFFGQGTRLTVV.

V is TRBV7-9 and J is TRBJ1-2, with a possible D match to TRBD1 (5 bases). V was clipped by 4 bases and J by 3 bases, with 9 bases between them. This CDR3 spans 13 amino acids. Per germline, CDR1 SEHNR and CDR2 FQNEAQ (reference sequence). DNA for the CDR3: TGTGCCAGCAGCTGGGGGGTTGACTATGGCTACACCTTC. This gives the protein CASSWGVDYGYTF.

This chain's CDR3 is CASSLEGSGRGEQFF. The DNA of the CDR3 is TGCGCCAGCAGCTTGGAGGGTAGCGGGAGGGGTGAGCAGTTCTTC. The chain uses TRBV5-1 and TRBJ2-1; 11 bases line up with TRBD2. The CDR3 is made up of 15 amino acids. Germline-derived CDR1 and CDR2 are SGHRS and YFSETQ. V lost 0 bases to trimming and J lost 9 bases; unmatched junction nucleotides: 5.

The chain employs TRBV5-1 and TRBJ1-2; no reliable D call. Trimming stripped 4 bases from V and 6 bases from J, with 10 bases between. The germline V gene encodes CDR1 SGHRS and CDR2 YFSETQ. The length of the CDR3 is 12 residues. This CDR3 is CASSRIGNGYTF. The CDR3 DNA is TGCGCCAGCAGCAGGATAGGAAATGGCTACACCTTC.